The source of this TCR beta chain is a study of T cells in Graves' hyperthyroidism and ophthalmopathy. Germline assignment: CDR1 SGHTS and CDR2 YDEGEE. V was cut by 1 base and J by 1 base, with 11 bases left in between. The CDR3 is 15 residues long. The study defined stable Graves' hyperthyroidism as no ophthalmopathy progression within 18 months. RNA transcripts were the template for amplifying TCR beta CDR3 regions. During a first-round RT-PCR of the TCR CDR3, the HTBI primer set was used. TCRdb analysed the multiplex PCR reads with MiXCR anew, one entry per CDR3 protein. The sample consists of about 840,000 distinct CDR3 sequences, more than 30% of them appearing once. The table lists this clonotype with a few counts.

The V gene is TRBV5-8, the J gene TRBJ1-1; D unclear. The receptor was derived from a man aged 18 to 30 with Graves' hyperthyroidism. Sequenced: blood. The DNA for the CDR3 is TGTGCCAGCAGCTTGATGGCCGGGTCGAACACTGAAGCTTTCTTT. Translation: CASSLMAGSNTEAFF.